The rows below give T cell receptor beta chains drawn from one sample of a study of OX40 agonist ivuxolimab in advanced cancers. TCRdb's table, derived via immunoSEQ multiplex PCR, lists solely in-frame clones and lacks some. The data show 60,000 to 75,000 clones, almost 90% seen once. The sample consisted of CD4+ or CD8+ T cells sorted from blood, taken in a trial of the OX40 agonist ivuxolimab. These receptor sequences come from an adult with an advanced solid tumor such as melanoma, head and neck, liver or kidney cancer. CDR3s include the opening cysteine and the closing phenylalanine or tryptophan. Each record gives: CDR3 length, V gene, J gene, CDR3 protein.

14,TRBV18,TRBJ2-7,CASSPTSGVYEQYF
15,TRBV30,TRBJ1-1,CAWSGGEGIVDEAFF
15,TRBV30,TRBJ1-4,CAWSVEGRGYEKLFF
15,TRBV23-1,TRBJ2-5,CASSQSLWDGETQYF
17,TRBV7-6,TRBJ2-1,CASSPPLGLAGVSEQFF
12,TRBV21-1,TRBJ1-1,CASSKDGTEAFF
13,TRBV6-1,TRBJ1-2,CASTKTGEYGYTF
16,TRBV6-5,TRBJ2-1,CASSYYTGAPHNEQFF
12,TRBV6-5,TRBJ2-7,CASSYWEYEQYF
15,TRBV28,TRBJ2-7,CASSPSGTNSVEQYF
16,TRBV4-3,TRBJ1-1,CASSQARTDSNTEAFF
19,TRBV19,TRBJ2-1,CASSPGTRRLGGTYNEQFF
17,TRBV12-2,TRBJ2-3,CASRLPPGTQRINTQYF
17,TRBV5-6,TRBJ2-7,CASSFPKGLVANYEQYF
16,TRBV18,TRBJ2-3,CASSPSVGGGTDTQYF
14,TRBV28,TRBJ1-5,CASSLEAAGQPQHF
15,TRBV5-4,TRBJ1-6,CASSLGFTYNSPLHF
16,TRBV19,TRBJ1-2,CASSPRTGPGRGGYTF
16,TRBV9,TRBJ2-5,CASSVGGGQGRETQYF
13,TRBV11-2,TRBJ2-5,CASSLVFQETQYF
14,TRBV2,TRBJ1-5,CATAGTGGDQPQHF
13,TRBV7-2,TRBJ2-7,CASSLGLNNEQYF
13,TRBV27,TRBJ2-7,CASSPGLAREQYF
15,TRBV4-3,TRBJ2-7,CASRNGQGGSYEQYF
15,TRBV6-5,TRBJ1-1,CASSYRGQTNTEAFF
13,TRBV21-1,TRBJ2-7,CASSRTGAYEQYF
16,TRBV28,TRBJ1-2,CASSLSSTGSNYGYTF
15,TRBV9,TRBJ2-2,CASSVTTGNTGELFF
14,TRBV5-1,TRBJ2-7,CASSADIPLYEQYF
16,TRBV11-2,TRBJ2-2,CASSLVGLAGLGELFF
15,TRBV5-1,TRBJ1-2,CASSSPDRVKDGYTF
11,TRBV5-1,TRBJ2-7,CASSSGGEQYF
15,TRBV5-4,TRBJ2-5,CASSPGTTLVGTQYF
16,TRBV19,TRBJ1-5,CASSIAKGSRGQPQHF
16,TRBV28,TRBJ2-2,CASSSYGGSPAGELFF
16,TRBV7-2,TRBJ2-1,CASSLFPGQGSNEQFF
13,TRBV7-2,TRBJ1-2,CASSLEAGGGYTF
16,TRBV7-2,TRBJ2-2,CASSLFLSVNTGELFF
15,TRBV7-2,TRBJ1-5,CASSPPGGSNQPQHF
16,TRBV7-9,TRBJ2-5,CASSWRTGLPQETQYF
15,TRBV7-9,TRBJ1-2,CASSRTGGSNYGYTF
14,TRBV28,TRBJ1-2,CASSYPGVPYGYTF
14,TRBV28,TRBJ2-3,CASSFRGRTDTQYF
13,TRBV10-1,TRBJ2-3,CASSESREDTQYF
15,TRBV18,TRBJ2-3,CASSPPGRGTDTQYF
14,TRBV19,TRBJ2-1,CASSPDRPINEQFF